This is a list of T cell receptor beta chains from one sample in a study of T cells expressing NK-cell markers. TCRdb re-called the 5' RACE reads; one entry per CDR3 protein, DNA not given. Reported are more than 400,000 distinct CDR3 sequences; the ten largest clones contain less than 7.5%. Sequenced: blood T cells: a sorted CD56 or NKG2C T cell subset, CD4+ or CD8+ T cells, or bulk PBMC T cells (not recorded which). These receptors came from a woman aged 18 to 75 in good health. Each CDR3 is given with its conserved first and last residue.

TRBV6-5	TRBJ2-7	CASSYHAGDGYEQYF
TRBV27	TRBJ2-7	CASSPQREPSYEQYF
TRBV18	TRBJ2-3	CASSLSWTADTQYF
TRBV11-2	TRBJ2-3	CASSQGLAGATQYF
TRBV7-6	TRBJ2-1	CASSFSGGLHNEQFF
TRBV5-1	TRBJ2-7	CASSFSGTAPYEQYF
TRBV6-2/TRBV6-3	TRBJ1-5	CASSYQRDNQPQHF
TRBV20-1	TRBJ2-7	CSASEGTGVLVQYF
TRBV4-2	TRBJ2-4	CASSAGAVAKNIQYF
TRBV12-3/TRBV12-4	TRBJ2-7	CASSLGWDGREQYF
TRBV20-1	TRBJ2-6	CSASKGLGDSGANVLTF
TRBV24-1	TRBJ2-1	CATSDPGSPAGGSYNEQFF
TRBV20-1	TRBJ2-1	CSATPGTSGREGEQFF
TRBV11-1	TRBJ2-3	CASNHQPGGRAGTDTQYF
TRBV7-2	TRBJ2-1	CASSLVPRGRGNEQFF
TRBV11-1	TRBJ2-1	CASSRTSAAIFFSYNEQFF
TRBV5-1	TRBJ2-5	CASSFSRETQYF
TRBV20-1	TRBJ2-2	CSARDSHTNTGELFF
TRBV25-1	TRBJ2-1	CASSDLMGRSYNEQFF
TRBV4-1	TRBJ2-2	CASSPGTGGFGELFF
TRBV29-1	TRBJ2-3	CSVARDRGSDTQYF
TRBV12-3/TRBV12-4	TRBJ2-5	CASSGLAETQYF
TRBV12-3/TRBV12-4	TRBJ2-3	CASSLEAGLTDTQYF
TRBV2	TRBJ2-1	CATSIAEGQRTYNEQFF
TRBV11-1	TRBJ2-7	CASSLPGGQRLTSYEQYF
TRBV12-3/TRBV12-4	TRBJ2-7	CASGWAYEQYF
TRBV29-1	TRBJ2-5	CSVGPQETQYF
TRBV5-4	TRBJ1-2	CASSTQGTPGGYTF
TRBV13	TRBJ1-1	CASSLSSPWTVNTEAFF
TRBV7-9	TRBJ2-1	CASSLEGSGYNEQFF
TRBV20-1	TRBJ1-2	CSASRDREGGYTF
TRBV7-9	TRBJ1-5	CASSPSGNQPQHF
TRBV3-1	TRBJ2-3	CASSRAKAYTDTQYF
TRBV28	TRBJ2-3	CASSFLQLVGGTGRTDTQYF
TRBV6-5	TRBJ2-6	CASRYRSGANVLTF
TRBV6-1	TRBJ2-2	CASSPSPAGGGYTGELFF
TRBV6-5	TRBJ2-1	CASSYGSGNEQFF
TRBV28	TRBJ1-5	CASGSSGAINQPQHF
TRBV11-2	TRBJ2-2	CASSLRSGTGELFF
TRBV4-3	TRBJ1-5	CASSPEQGGGQPQHF
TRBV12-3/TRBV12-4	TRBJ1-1	CASRLLGTGAEAFF
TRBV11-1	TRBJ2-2	CASTQDLTGNPNTGELFF
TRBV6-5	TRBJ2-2	CASSYGGAGELFF
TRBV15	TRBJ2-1	CATNLDRGLFF